This T cell receptor (beta chain) stems from a study of blood T cell repertoires in COVID-19. For the study at large: Samples came from the United States, Italy and Spain, spanning acute and convalescent COVID-19.

In the authors' workflow: How many nucleated cells were present was estimated from reference gene primer amplification. Repertoires were generated with immunoSEQ multiplex PCR, while TCRdb's copy carries only in-frame clones and drops some. Clonal size and the V and J genes are those of that table, whereas D and trimming came from the DNA. The sample gives approximately 49,000 clones, around four fifths of which show up once; 13% to 15% is in the top ten. Per germline, CDR1 MNHEY and CDR2 SMNVEV (reference sequence). The CDR3 has 14 residues. V was clipped by 6 bases and J by 6 bases; unmatched bases: 8. There are a few counts of this clone.

The chain recombines TRBV27 with TRBJ1-1, with 9 nucleotides matching TRBD1. This TCR came from a human donor with acute or convalescent COVID-19. The donor label of this sample is uncertain. Specimen: peripheral blood. The CDR3 protein is CASRKQGASPEAFF. DNA for the CDR3: TGTGCCAGCAGAAAACAGGGGGCTAGCCCTGAAGCTTTCTTT.